This paragraph covers one T cell receptor (beta chain) sequence. These data come from a study of blood T cell repertoires in COVID-19. The overall study: Samples came from the United States, Italy and Spain, spanning acute and convalescent COVID-19. PBMCs, B-cell-depleted T cells, or T cells were the source of the cDNA or gDNA that made up the material.

There are 16 residues in the CDR3. Per the germline V gene, CDR1 is SGHTA and CDR2 is FQGTGA. With V trimmed by 5 bases and J by 3 bases, 7 bases remained unmatched. How the authors handled the data: From reference gene primer amplification, estimates of nucleated cell counts were derived. The assay was immunoSEQ multiplex PCR, and TCRdb's table has in-frame clones only and misses some. V, J and clone size reflect that table, while D and trimming were determined from the DNA. Found here are about 79,000 clones, about 89% of them singletons; the top ten hold 14%. This sequence originates from a man between 65 and 80 years old with active or convalescent COVID-19. The sample consisted of peripheral blood. V is TRBV7-3 and J is TRBJ1-4; 9 bases match TRBD1. CDR3 residues: CASSDTGGSANEKLFF. The CDR3 nucleotides are TGTGCCAGCAGCGACACAGGGGGCTCAGCTAATGAAAAACTGTTTTTT.